These 13 T cell receptor beta chains came from one sample sequenced in a study of control samples from healthy donors and cancer patients. Some clones are missing from TCRdb's copy, which holds only in-frame ones; the method was immunoSEQ multiplex PCR. The profile shows under 200,000 clones, nearly 96% of them singletons. The sample comprised blood. These receptors all come from a woman in her twenties or thirties in good health.

The rearrangement links TRBV28 to TRBJ1-3; a weak D match, TRBD1 (6 bases). V was cut by 5 bases and J by 4 bases, with 15 bases left in between. This CDR3 has 15 amino acids. The germline gives CDR1 MDHEN, CDR2 SYDVKM. CDR3 sequence reads: CASSGSQGLGNTIYF. The CDR3 nucleotides are TGTGCCAGCAGTGGTTCACAGGGTTTAGGAAACACCATATATTTT.

The rearrangement joins TRBV5-1 to TRBJ2-3; TRBD2 matches at 11 bases. Germline CDR1 reads SGHRS; CDR2 reads YFSETQ. The CDR3 sequence is 15 residues long. The ends lost 4 bases at V and 1 base at J; junction bases unmatched: 2. The CDR3 here is CASSPGLAGTDTQYF. As DNA, the CDR3 is TGCGCCAGCAGCCCGGGACTAGCGGGCACAGATACGCAGTATTTT.

The CDR3 is CASSNPGPSPLHF. CDR3 DNA sequence: TGTGCCAGCAGTAACCCCGGGCCTTCACCCCTCCACTTT. J is TRBJ1-6 and V is TRBV6-5; D unclear. The CDR3 is 13 amino acids. Trimming removed 5 bases at V and 9 bases at J, with 11 bases between. Germline V CDR1 and CDR2: MNHEY, SVGAGI.

The chain couples TRBV27 to TRBJ2-3; TRBD2 aligns across 9 bases. The ends lost 2 bases at V and 5 bases at J; junction bases unmatched: 5. This CDR3 spans 15 amino acids. Germline loops: CDR1 MNHEY, CDR2 SMNVEV (reference sequence). CDR3 loop: CASSLLAGGGDTQYF. CDR3 in DNA: TGTGCCAGCAGTTTACTTGCGGGAGGGGGAGATACGCAGTATTTT.

V is TRBV28 and J is TRBJ1-6; a possible D gene is TRBD1 (5 bases). The germline V and J ends were trimmed by 3 bases and 8 bases, with 8 bases remaining between them. CDR1 and CDR2 (germline): MDHEN, SYDVKM. The CDR3 is 13 amino acids. The CDR3 nucleotides read TGTGCCAGCAGTTTTAGGGGTTATTCACCCCTCCACTTT. Protein product: CASSFRGYSPLHF.

The chain links TRBV15 to TRBJ2-5; 10 bases are a match to TRBD2. Trimming removed 6 bases from V and 2 bases from J; junction bases left unmatched: 18. CDR1 and CDR2 (germline): LNHNV, YYDKDF (reference sequence). This CDR3 has 19 residues. The CDR3 here is CATSHLFFGASGGQETQYF. The CDR3 region has the DNA TGTGCCACCAGTCACTTATTTTTTGGGGCTAGCGGGGGACAAGAGACCCAGTACTTC.

The chain carries TRBV19 and TRBJ2-3, with 8 bases lining up with TRBD1. Per germline, CDR1 LNHDA and CDR2 SQIVND (reference sequence). The junction had 8 bases not matched to a gene; V was cut back by 3 bases and J by 3 bases. This CDR3 is 16 amino acids long. CDR3 sequence reads: CASSMQGAMNTDTQYF. The CDR3 bases are TGTGCCAGTAGTATGCAGGGGGCGATGAATACAGATACGCAGTATTTT.

The gene calls are TRBV9 and TRBJ2-3; weak D call: TRBD1 (7 bases). The germline V gene encodes CDR1 SGDLS and CDR2 YYNGEE. The CDR3 length is 15 residues. V gave up 2 bases and J gave up 6 bases, with 16 bases separating them. The CDR3 spells CASSVGGGIEDTQYF. CDR3 DNA: TGTGCCAGCAGCGTTGGAGGGGGCATCGAGGATACGCAGTATTTT.

The genes are TRBV3-1 (or the pseudogene TRBV3-2) and TRBJ2-1, with 9 bases aligning to TRBD2. Losses at the gene ends were 4 bases for V and 7 bases for J; bases not matched to a gene: 11. The CDR3 has 16 amino acids. CDR1 and CDR2 (germline): LGHDT, YNNKEL (reference sequence). CDR3 sequence reads: CASSPPVLAGSNEQFF. For the CDR3, the DNA is TGTGCCAGCAGCCCTCCAGTCCTAGCGGGGTCGAATGAGCAGTTCTTC.

The chain carries TRBV19 and TRBJ2-7; no clear D gene. Trimming left V 5 bases short and J 0 bases short, with 8 bases between. The CDR3 contains 13 residues. The germline CDR1 and CDR2 sequences are LNHDA and SQIVND (reference sequence). The CDR3 bases are TGTGCCAGTAGTCGGACGAGCTCCTACGAGCAGTACTTC. Amino acid sequence: CASSRTSSYEQYF.

The chain employs TRBV7-9 and TRBJ1-5; D is unclear. This CDR3 is built from 13 residues. Germline CDR1 SEHNR, CDR2 FQNEAQ (reference sequence). V was pared by 2 bases and J by 6 bases, with 8 bases between. The CDR3 here is CASSLSGTQPQHF. CDR3 in DNA: TGTGCCAGCAGCTTATCGGGAACTCAGCCCCAGCATTTT.

The chain recombines TRBV5-4 with TRBJ2-5; possible D gene TRBD1, 6 bases. This CDR3 region has 15 residues. Trimming took off 4 bases at V and 2 bases at J, with 15 bases between the two ends. CDR1 and CDR2 from the germline V gene are SGHNT and YYREEE (reference sequence). CDR3 region: CASSRQSTGQETQYF. The CDR3, as DNA: TGTGCCAGCAGCCGCCAGTCGACAGGACAAGAGACCCAGTACTTC.

This chain joins TRBV7-9 and TRBJ1-2; the D gene is possibly TRBD1 (6 bases). The CDR3 is 13 residues long. Germline V gene lookup returns CDR1 SEHNR and CDR2 FQNEAQ (reference sequence). V gave up 0 bases and J gave up 6 bases, with 8 bases separating them. The CDR3 spells CASSLAGGHGYTF. The CDR3 DNA sequence: TGTGCCAGCAGCTTAGCTGGGGGGCATGGCTACACCTTC. The whole variable domain, filled in from reference TRBV7-9 and TRBJ1-2, reads DTGVSQNPRHKITKRGQNVTFRCDPISEHNRLYWYRQTLGQGPEFLTYFQNEAQLEKSRLLSDRFSAERPKGSFSTLEIQRTEQGDSAMYLCASSLAGGHGYTFGSGTRLTVV.